This TCR beta chain originates from a study of blood T cell repertoires in COVID-19 (dated by TCRdb to about 2020). Concerning the study at large: Collaborator samples came from the United States, Italy and Spain and covered acute and convalescent phases of COVID-19. The prospective study material was composed of cDNA or gDNA derived from T cells, B-cell-depleted T cells, or PBMCs. Deeply sampled blood TCRbeta repertoires from subjects exposed to, actively infected with, or recovered from COVID-19 were included in the dataset. The repertoires were released in a freely available public database meant as a resource for research on the immune response to SARS-CoV-2. Samples were obtained from the ongoing ImmuneRACE study (first 160 participants) and from 1,254 subjects provided by 6 global collaborators. Nearly every sample came with metadata listing a de-identified subject ID, COVID-19 status, age in years and sex. Where HLA class I and class II types were available, the types were taken from metadata supplied by the sample provider, not from assay-based typing.

TCRbeta CDR3 regions were amplified from genomic DNA by means of the immunoSEQ Assay, a bias-controlled multiplex PCR. The published analysis was carried out like this. Within the assay, amplification of reference gene primers was used to estimate how many nucleated cells each sample contained. To quantify the absolute abundance of each unique TCRbeta CDR3 rearrangement, sequence reads were collapsed and filtered. For each sample, productive Simpson clonality was calculated as the square root of Simpson's diversity index over productive rearrangements. TCRdb stores this immuneACCESS table with in-frame sequences only. Part of the clones is absent; in the studies checked, under half of the shortfall reflects unresolved V genes, and no reason is known for the rest. V, J and clone size were drawn from that table, and D and trimming were deduced from the DNA. For this sample there are fewer than 200,000 clones; 70% to 90% appear just once. 0.95% to 1.5% of the sample comes from the top ten.

Points the paper makes about the study in general: The quantity of clinical and demographic metadata differed by source and by participant and was supplied without curation.

This clone has just one count. Its antigen is still unknown. No base-level quality is on record; no much larger clone is a single base apart. Compared with germline, V lacks 4 bases and J lacks 1 base; bases without a gene match: 8. CDR1 is given as SGDLS and CDR2 as YYNGEE, both from the germline V gene. The CDR3, from cysteine to phenylalanine, totals 16 residues. Of the read, only the CDR3 DNA is kept; its 48 bases are in frame from base 1. A second Seattle source provided samples from volunteer blood donors who had recovered from COVID-19. Collaborating institutions collected whole blood in K2EDTA tubes following their own protocols. For TCRbeta analysis, collaborators shipped samples in one of three forms: frozen whole blood, isolated PBMCs, or DNA extracted from either of those sample types.

This chain joins TRBV9 to TRBJ1-1; TRBD1 aligns with 9 central bases. The TCR originated in a man in his sixties who had recovered from COVID-19. Sequences were obtained from peripheral blood. The DNA sequence is given as TGTGCCAGCAGCCACCCTCAGACAGGGGGGAACACTGAAGCTTTCTTT. Its protein product is CASSHPQTGGNTEAFF.